The rows below give T cell receptor beta chains drawn from one sample of a study of control samples from healthy donors and cancer patients. This table comes from immunoSEQ multiplex PCR, and its TCRdb copy is limited to in-frame clones, with some not included. The table lists about 220,000 clones, roughly 94% of them singletons. The sequenced sample was blood. All receptors come from a man in his fifties in good health. Each CDR3 is given with its conserved first and last residue. The D gene is left open where the match is weak. Clone size is shown for a subset of rows, as once, few, many or a class of expanded clone.

v_gene,abundance,d_gene,j_gene,CDR3aa,CDR3nt
TRBV6-2/TRBV6-3,-,-,TRBJ1-2,CASSPRVYGYTF,TGTGCCAGCAGCCCCAGGGTATATGGCTACACCTTC
TRBV29-1,once,-,TRBJ2-3,CSAELTGTDTQYF,TGCAGCGCTGAACTCACGGGGACAGATACGCAGTATTTT
TRBV30,-,-,TRBJ1-1,CAWSVTGVEAFF,TGTGCCTGGAGTGTAACGGGGGTTGAAGCTTTCTTT
TRBV19,-,TRBD1,TRBJ2-1,CASSIVKSQGARYNEQFF,TGTGCCAGTAGTATAGTCAAGTCACAGGGGGCTCGGTACAATGAGCAGTTCTTC
TRBV3-1/TRBV3-2,-,-,TRBJ1-4,CASSQERELFF,TGTGCCAGCAGCCAAGAAAGAGAACTGTTTTTT
TRBV7-2,once,-,TRBJ1-5,CASSLKGPGGNQPQHF,TGTGCCAGCAGCTTAAAGGGCCCTGGGGGCAATCAGCCCCAGCATTTT
TRBV10-3,-,TRBD1,TRBJ2-2,CAIKRDRDTGELFF,TGTGCCATCAAAAGGGACAGGGACACCGGGGAGCTGTTTTTT
TRBV9,-,TRBD1,TRBJ1-6,CASSPGQGDSPLHF,TGTGCCAGCAGCCCGGGACAGGGTGATTCACCCCTCCACTTT
TRBV6-5,-,-,TRBJ2-7,CASTKDSGSPYEQYF,TGTGCCAGCACCAAAGACTCAGGGAGTCCCTACGAGCAGTACTTC
TRBV6-6,-,TRBD1,TRBJ1-2,CASSPSGTGGHGSYGYTF,TGTGCCAGCAGTCCGTCCGGGACAGGGGGCCATGGAAGCTATGGCTACACCTTC
TRBV7-8,-,-,TRBJ1-4,CASSLGLRFGDEKLFF,TGTGCCAGCAGCTTAGGTTTGCGCTTCGGAGATGAAAAACTGTTTTTT
TRBV5-1,-,-,TRBJ2-1,CASSLTSTGAYLYNEQFF,TGCGCCAGCAGCTTGACCTCGACAGGAGCCTACCTCTACAATGAGCAGTTCTTC
TRBV24-1,once,TRBD1,TRBJ2-1,CATSDPGTVVDEQFF,TGTGCCACCAGTGACCCCGGGACAGTGGTCGATGAGCAGTTCTTC
TRBV30,once,-,TRBJ2-1,CAWSDVTAFQFF,TGTGCCTGGAGTGACGTAACAGCGTTCCAGTTCTTC
TRBV30,-,-,TRBJ1-4,CAWSLQIEKLFF,TGTGCCTGGAGCTTGCAAATAGAAAAACTGTTTTTT
TRBV5-6,-,-,TRBJ1-6,CASSPWGTTRSPLHF,TGTGCCAGCAGCCCCTGGGGGACGACGAGGTCACCCCTCCACTTT
TRBV5-1,-,TRBD1,TRBJ1-2,CASSLGTGRQYGYTF,TGCGCCAGTAGCTTAGGGACAGGGCGTCAATATGGCTACACCTTC
TRBV3-1/TRBV3-2,once,-,TRBJ2-7,CASSSNRGSEQYF,TGTGCCAGCAGCTCCAACCGGGGGAGCGAGCAGTACTTC
TRBV12-3/TRBV12-4,-,-,TRBJ1-5,CASSPRQAGAQHF,TGTGCCAGCAGTCCCCGACAGGCGGGGGCCCAGCATTTT
TRBV11-3,-,TRBD2,TRBJ2-3,CASSFRGGAGDTQYF,TGTGCCAGCAGCTTCCGCGGGGGGGCAGGAGATACGCAGTATTTT
TRBV6-6,-,-,TRBJ2-5,CASSYSTRETQYF,TGTGCCAGCAGTTACTCGACCAGGGAGACCCAGTACTTC